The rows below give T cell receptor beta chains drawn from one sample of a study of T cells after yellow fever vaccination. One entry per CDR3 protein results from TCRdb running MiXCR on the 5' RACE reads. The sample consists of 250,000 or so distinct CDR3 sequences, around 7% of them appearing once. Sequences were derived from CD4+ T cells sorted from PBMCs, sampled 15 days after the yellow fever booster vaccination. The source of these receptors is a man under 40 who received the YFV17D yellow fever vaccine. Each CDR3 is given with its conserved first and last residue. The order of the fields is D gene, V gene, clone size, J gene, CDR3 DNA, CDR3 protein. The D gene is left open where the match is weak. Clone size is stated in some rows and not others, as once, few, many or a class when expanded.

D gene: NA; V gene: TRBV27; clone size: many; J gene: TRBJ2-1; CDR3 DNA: TGTGCCAGCAGTTTCTCCGGCGCGACTATGTACAATGAGCAGTTCTTC; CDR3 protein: CASSFSGATMYNEQFF
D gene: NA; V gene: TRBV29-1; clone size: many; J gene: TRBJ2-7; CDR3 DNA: TGCAGCGTTGAAGGTCAAGGGGACGAGCAGTACTTC; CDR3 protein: CSVEGQGDEQYF
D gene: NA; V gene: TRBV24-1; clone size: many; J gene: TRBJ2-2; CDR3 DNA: TGTGCCACCAGTGATGCGGGGAACACCGGGGAGCTGTTTTTT; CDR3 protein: CATSDAGNTGELFF
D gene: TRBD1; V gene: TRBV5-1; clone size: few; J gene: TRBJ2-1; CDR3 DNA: TGCGCCAGCAGCTCGAGACAACAGGGGAATGAGCAGTTCTTC; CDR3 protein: CASSSRQQGNEQFF
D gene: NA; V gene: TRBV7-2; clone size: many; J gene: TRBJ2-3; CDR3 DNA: TGTGCAGCTAAAGGGGCAGCAGATACGCAGTATTTT; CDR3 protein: CAAKGAADTQYF
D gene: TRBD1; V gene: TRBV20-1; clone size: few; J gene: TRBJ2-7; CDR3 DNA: TGCAGTGCTACCGTACAGGGGATGAACGAGCAGTACTTC; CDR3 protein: CSATVQGMNEQYF
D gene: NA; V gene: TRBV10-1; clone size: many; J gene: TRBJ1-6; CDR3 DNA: TGCGCCAGCAGTGAGTTCGGGAATTCACCCCTCCACTTT; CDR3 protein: CASSEFGNSPLHF
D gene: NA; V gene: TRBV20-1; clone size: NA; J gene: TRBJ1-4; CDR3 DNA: TGCAGTGCCTTACAGGGCGCTAATGAAAAACTGTTTTTT; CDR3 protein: CSALQGANEKLFF
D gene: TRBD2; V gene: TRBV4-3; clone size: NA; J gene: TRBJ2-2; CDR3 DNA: TGCGCCAGCAGGGGCGGGGGGCAAGGCACCGGGGAGCTGTTTTTT; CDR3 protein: CASRGGGQGTGELFF
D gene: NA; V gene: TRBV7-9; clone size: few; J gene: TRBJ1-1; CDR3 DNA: TGTGCCAGCGCCCAGGGTCGGGACACTGAAGCTTTCTTT; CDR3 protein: CASAQGRDTEAFF
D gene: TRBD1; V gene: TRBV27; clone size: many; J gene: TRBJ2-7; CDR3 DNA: TGTGCCAGCAGTTTTCACAGGGGGCCTTACGAGCAGTACTTC; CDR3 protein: CASSFHRGPYEQYF
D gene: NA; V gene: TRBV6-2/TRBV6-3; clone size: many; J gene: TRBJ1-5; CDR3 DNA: TGTGCCAGCAGTTACCCCGGAAATCAGCCCCAGCATTTT; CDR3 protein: CASSYPGNQPQHF
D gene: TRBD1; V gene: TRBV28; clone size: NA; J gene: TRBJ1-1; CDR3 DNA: TGTGCCAGCAGTTGGGGACAGGCGCTGAACACTGAAGCTTTCTTT; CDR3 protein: CASSWGQALNTEAFF
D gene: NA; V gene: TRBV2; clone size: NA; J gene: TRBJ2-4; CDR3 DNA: TGTGCCAGCAGTGGCCCCTCCTCCGGGTACATTCAGTACTTC; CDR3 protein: CASSGPSSGYIQYF
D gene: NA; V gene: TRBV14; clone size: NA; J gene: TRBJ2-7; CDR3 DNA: TGTGCCAGCAGCAACCGCAGGGGCTACGAGCAGTACTTC; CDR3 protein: CASSNRRGYEQYF
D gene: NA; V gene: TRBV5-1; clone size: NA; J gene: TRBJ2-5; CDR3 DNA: TGCGCCAGTGCCCCCTTCGACAGTTTCCAAGAGACCCAGTACTTC; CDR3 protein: CASAPFDSFQETQYF